This TCR beta chain derives from a study of Ad26.COV2.S vaccination and SARS-CoV-2 variants. General study points: Total responses of T cells may have been underestimated by the analyses of TCR breadth and depth.

Note on this clone: The target antigen is unknown.

This sample's treatment: about 20 received Ad26.COV2.S at low or high dose, single or two shots; 5 received placebo; per-sample allocation not given. Samples analyzed were those drawn on day 63 after the first vaccine or placebo injection. SARS-CoV-2 spike from the Wuhan strain was encoded by the vaccine, an Ad26 vector. With V trimmed by 1 base and J by 7 bases, 7 bases remained unmatched. The germline V gene encodes CDR1 MDHEN and CDR2 SYDVKM. The CDR3 is 14 residues long. Assay used: immunoSEQ multiplex PCR; TCRdb lists only in-frame clones, some missing. The table lists 360,000 or so clones, more than 75% of them singletons, with roughly 3.2% in the top ten.

Sequenced here: peripheral blood, sampled in a trial of Ad26.COV2.S vaccine versus placebo. This chain uses TRBV28 with TRBJ2-7; 7 bases are shared with TRBD2. This clonotype originated in a person between 18 and 59 years old who received the Ad26.COV2.S COVID-19 vaccine or a placebo. CDR3 sequence reads: CASSLSSGEGEQYF. DNA for the CDR3: TGTGCCAGCAGTTTATCCTCTGGGGAGGGAGAGCAGTACTTC.